This entry lists 28 T cell receptor beta chains sequenced from one sample in a study of blood T cells in healthy people across ages (dated by TCRdb to between 2015 and 2016). Libraries came from 5' RACE. Sequencing used an Illumina HiSeq 2500. The second PCR ran for roughly 7 to 12 cycles and used a J-beta primer mix along with a sample-barcoded 5' primer. In TCRdb, the public reads were trimmed at Q25 with fastp and aligned with MiXCR, with productive beta chains retained. Rows are combined by CDR3 protein, so each entry shows the most common genes and DNA. Counted in this sample were about 970,000 distinct CDR3 sequences; just over 50% of them appeared once. The top ten clones comprise about a fifth of the sample. The specimen sequenced was blood. These receptors originate from a woman aged 55 to 70 in good health.

This clonotype has a handful of counts. V and J are TRBV7-2 and TRBJ2-3; D may be TRBD2 (6 bases). Trimming removed 5 bases at V and 2 bases at J, with 11 bases between. The germline V gene encodes CDR1 SGHTA and CDR2 FQGNSA. The CDR3 covers 14 residues. CDR3 region: CASSPGGVTDTQYF. Here the CDR3 DNA reads TGTGCCAGCAGCCCCGGGGGAGTCACAGATACGCAGTATTTT.

V is TRBV6-2 or TRBV6-3 and J is TRBJ1-2; D is undetermined. Deletions cut 8 bases from V and 8 bases from J, with 18 bases between. The germline CDR1 and CDR2 sequences are MNHEY and SVGEGT. The CDR3 spans 13 residues. In DNA form, the CDR3 reads TGTGCCAGCCGAGCCGGTCAGAGAGAGGGCTACACCTTC. It encodes CASRAGQREGYTF.

The chain recombines TRBV24-1 with TRBJ2-3, with a tentative D call TRBD1 (5 bases). The CDR3 runs 13 residues. Germline V gives CDR1 KGHDR, CDR2 SFDVKD. V shed 3 bases and J shed 5 bases, with 8 bases lying between them. The CDR3 protein is CATSDGAVDTQYF. The CDR3 DNA follows: TGTGCCACCAGTGATGGGGCCGTAGATACGCAGTATTTT.

This clonotype was counted a few times. The rearrangement links TRBV6-6 to TRBJ1-1, with D tentatively TRBD1 (6 bases). There are 14 residues in the CDR3. Trimming left V 6 bases short and J 1 base short, with 12 bases between. Per the germline V gene, CDR1 is MNHNY and CDR2 is SVGAGI (reference sequence). The CDR3 DNA follows: TGTGCCAGCAGCATCGAACAGGGGAACACTGAAGCTTTCTTT. This gives the protein CASSIEQGNTEAFF.

This clonotype was picked up a small number of times. This chain joins TRBV7-9 and TRBJ1-5, with TRBD1 as a possible D gene (6 bases). The CDR3 sequence is 14 residues long. V was trimmed by 5 bases and J by 5 bases, leaving 13 bases between them. Germline assignment: CDR1 SEHNR and CDR2 FQNEAQ (reference sequence). CDR3 in amino acids: CASSHFAGDQPQHF. CDR3 nucleotides: TGTGCCAGCAGCCACTTTGCAGGGGATCAGCCCCAGCATTTT.

The sample holds a few counts of this clonotype. The chain employs TRBV7-6 and TRBJ2-3; either TRBD1 or TRBD2 may fit D (6 bases each). Germline V gives CDR1 SGHVS, CDR2 FNYEAQ. The CDR3 sequence is 17 residues long. V lost 5 bases to trimming and J lost 3 bases, with 21 bases between them. The CDR3 is CASSLQWGAGVTDTQYF. For the CDR3, the DNA is TGTGCCAGCAGCCTCCAGTGGGGGGCAGGAGTTACAGATACGCAGTATTTT.

This chain links TRBV20-1 with TRBJ1-2; a possible D gene is TRBD1 (6 bases). CDR1 is DFQATT and CDR2 is SNEGSKA in the germline V gene (reference sequence). The CDR3 is 17 amino acids. The V and J ends lost 0 bases and 2 bases respectively, with 19 bases between them. The CDR3 sequence is CSARETLNRTANYGYTF. CDR3 nucleotide sequence: TGCAGTGCTAGAGAGACCTTGAACCGGACAGCAAACTATGGCTACACCTTC.

This clonotype occurred a few times. This chain uses TRBV7-8 with TRBJ2-4; D unclear. The length of the CDR3 is 14 residues. Looked up from germline, CDR1 is SGHVS and CDR2 is FQNEAQ. V lost 3 bases and J 2 bases, leaving 8 bases between the germline ends. The CDR3 here is CASSFGWTKNIQYF. The CDR3 DNA is TGTGCCAGCAGCTTTGGGTGGACCAAAAACATTCAGTACTTC. The variable domain in full, completed from reference TRBV7-8 and TRBJ2-4, reads GAGVSQSPRYKVAKRGQDVALRCDPISGHVSLFWYQQALGQGPEFLTYFQNEAQLDKSGLPSDRFFAERPEGSVSTLKIQRTQQEDSAVYLCASSFGWTKNIQYFGAGTRLSVL.

This chain connects TRBV28 to TRBJ2-7, with D perhaps matching TRBD1 (5 bases). V shed 5 bases and J shed 0 bases, with 11 bases lying between them. The CDR3 has 14 residues. Germline V lookup: CDR1 MDHEN, CDR2 SYDVKM. The CDR3 DNA sequence: TGTGCCAGCAGTCCCACGACAGTCTCCTACGAGCAGTACTTC. Residues: CASSPTTVSYEQYF.

CDR3 in DNA: TGTGCCAGCAGCAAATCAACCCCGGGGGACAAGACCTACGAGCAGTACTTC. Translating it yields CASSKSTPGDKTYEQYF. The chain links TRBV21-1 to TRBJ2-7; the D call TRBD1 from the table was never checked on the DNA. TRBV21-1 is reported as a pseudogene. CDR3 size: 17 residues.

The J gene is TRBJ2-6, the V gene TRBV6-6; D may be TRBD2 (5 bases). Germline lookup yields CDR1 MNHNY and CDR2 SVGAGI (reference sequence). The length of the CDR3 is 16 residues. The V end lost 2 bases, the J end lost 3 bases, and 11 bases lay between the germline ends. The CDR3 reads CASSYTGSRGANVLTF. CDR3 nucleotides: TGTGCCAGCAGTTACACGGGGTCCCGTGGGGCCAACGTCCTGACTTTC.

The chain combines TRBV29-1 with TRBJ1-6; D gene unclear. The CDR3 is 13 amino acids. V was shortened by 4 bases and J by 7 bases, with 11 bases between the two germline ends. Germline-derived CDR1 and CDR2 are SQVTM and ANQGSEA. CDR3 in amino acids: CSVGGDMNSPLHF. CDR3 sequence (DNA): TGCAGCGTTGGAGGTGACATGAATTCACCCCTCCACTTT.

This clonotype turned up a few times. The genes are TRBV6-5 and TRBJ2-3; D unclear. Germline lookup yields CDR1 MNHEY and CDR2 SVGAGI. CDR3 length: 15 amino acids. Trimming pared 0 bases from V and 4 bases from J, leaving 11 bases between. DNA for the CDR3: TGTGCCAGCAGTTACTCTGCTGGTTTGCCAGATACGCAGTATTTT. Its protein product is CASSYSAGLPDTQYF.

A note on this clonotype: The germline gene is not matched at one end of the junction; a read error may be the cause. The V and J genes are TRBV9 and TRBJ1-5; 9 nucleotides align to TRBD1. Looked up from germline, CDR1 is SGDLS and CDR2 is YYNGEE. There are 15 residues in the CDR3. The CDR3 DNA follows: TGTGCCTGCAGCGCTGGGACAGGGAGCAATCAGCCCCGGCATTTT. Protein sequence: CACSAGTGSNQPRHF.

V is TRBV29-1 and J is TRBJ1-1; possible D gene TRBD1, 5 bases. Germline CDR1 and CDR2: SQVTM and ANQGSEA. Trimming removed 0 bases from V and 2 bases from J, with 37 bases in between. This CDR3 spans 23 amino acids. The CDR3 coding sequence is TGCAGCGTTGAAGATCGTCACTTTAGCCACCCGTCCAAGGGGTTGGCTGGTAACACTGAAGCTTTCTTT. Encoded protein: CSVEDRHFSHPSKGLAGNTEAFF.

This clonotype was recorded a few times. V is TRBV2 and J is TRBJ2-3, with 12 nucleotides matching TRBD2. The V gene's germline CDR1 is SNHLY and CDR2 FYNNEI. The J segment lost 4 bases and the V segment lost 6 bases, leaving 17 bases of the junction unmatched. CDR3 size: 19 residues. This chain's CDR3 is CASSGRQGRASGRADTQYF. The DNA of the CDR3 is TGTGCCAGCAGCGGAAGACAGGGGAGGGCTAGCGGGAGGGCAGATACGCAGTATTTT.

This chain links TRBV11-2 with TRBJ2-4, with D uncertain. The CDR3 is 19 amino acids. Germline V gene lookup returns CDR1 SGHAT and CDR2 FQNNGV. V gave up 5 bases and J gave up 0 bases, with 23 bases separating them. CDR3 sequence: CASSPSLRTGGIAKNIQYF. CDR3 coding DNA: TGTGCCAGCAGCCCGAGCCTGAGGACCGGCGGAATAGCCAAAAACATTCAGTACTTC.

The V call is TRBV12-3 or TRBV12-4, the J call TRBJ2-5, with TRBD2 matching 11 bases. V was clipped by 5 bases and J by 2 bases; unmatched bases: 13. The CDR3 has 18 amino acids. DNA for the CDR3: TGTGCCAGCAGTGAGGGGGTGCTAGCGGGAGGAATACAAGAGACCCAGTACTTC. This codes for CASSEGVLAGGIQETQYF.

The gene calls are TRBV15 and TRBJ2-7, with D unclear. In germline, CDR1 is LNHNV, CDR2 YYDKDF (reference sequence). The CDR3 contains 14 residues. V lost 1 base and J lost 4, with 11 bases in between. The CDR3 DNA follows: TGTGCCACCAGCAGAGCCCCGGTGGGGTACGAGCAGTACTTC. Amino acids: CATSRAPVGYEQYF.

This clonotype was found a few times. The chain combines TRBV7-2 with TRBJ2-5, with 11 positions matching TRBD2. The CDR3 contains 18 residues. The V segment lost 2 bases and the J segment 5 bases; nucleotides outside the gene matches: 13. The germline V gene has CDR1 SGHTA and CDR2 FQGNSA. DNA of the CDR3: TGTGCCAGCAGCTTACGGTTTGGTAGCGGGAGGGCCGAGGAGACCCAGTACTTC. Translated: CASSLRFGSGRAEETQYF.

This chain joins TRBV27 and TRBJ2-3; 7 bases are shared with TRBD1. Germline CDR1 and CDR2: MNHEY and SMNVEV (reference sequence). Trimming removed 4 bases from V and 6 bases from J; junction bases left unmatched: 4. The CDR3 extends over 13 amino acids. The CDR3 reads CASSSIRGDTQYF. DNA of the CDR3: TGTGCCAGCAGTTCTATCAGGGGGGATACGCAGTATTTT.

The genes are TRBV4-3 and TRBJ2-3; 8 bases are a match to TRBD2. The CDR3 length is 22 residues. V gave up 4 bases and J gave up 0 bases; unmatched junction bases: 24. Germline V gene data show CDR1 as LGHNA and CDR2 as YSLEER. Written as DNA, the CDR3 is TGCGCCAGCAGCCGGGGGTGGAGAGCGGGGGATGAACCCCGTGCTAGCACAGATACGCAGTATTTT. This translates into CASSRGWRAGDEPRASTDTQYF.

The gene calls are TRBV28 and TRBJ1-2, with D possibly being TRBD1 (6 bases). Germline V gene sequence: CDR1 MDHEN, CDR2 SYDVKM. The CDR3 extends over 12 amino acids. V gave up 7 bases and J gave up 6 bases, with 12 bases separating them. The CDR3 coding sequence is TGTGCCAGCAAGGGGGACGGGGATGGCTACACCTTC. It codes for CASKGDGDGYTF.

This rearrangement joins TRBV12-3 or TRBV12-4 to TRBJ2-7, with 7 bases lining up with TRBD1. This CDR3 contains 14 residues. V gave up 7 bases and J gave up 1 base; unmatched junction bases: 7. The CDR3 nucleotides are TGTGCCAGCAAACAACCGGGACAGTCCTACGAGCAGTACTTC. As protein: CASKQPGQSYEQYF.

This clonotype was found a few times. The chain couples TRBV29-1 to TRBJ1-2; 10 bases are a match to TRBD1. With 5 bases clipped from V and 6 bases from J, the junction kept 12 bases outside the gene matches. The CDR3 has 15 amino acids. Germline V gives CDR1 SQVTM, CDR2 ANQGSEA. CDR3 in DNA: TGCAGCGTTATTCAGATGGGGGACAGGGGAGATGGCTACACCTTC. It yields the protein CSVIQMGDRGDGYTF.

The V and J genes are TRBV28 and TRBJ2-4; D gene unclear. V was shortened by 3 bases and J by 8 bases, with 17 bases between the two germline ends. Germline V gene data show CDR1 as MDHEN and CDR2 as SYDVKM. CDR3 size: 15 residues. CDR3 residues: CASSLGSAKSYIQYF. CDR3 coding DNA: TGTGCCAGCAGTTTGGGGTCGGCAAAGAGCTACATTCAGTACTTC.

The V gene is TRBV5-5, the J gene TRBJ2-7; 8 bases agree with TRBD1. This CDR3 has 19 amino acids. After removal of 4 bases from V and 3 bases from J, the junction contained 21 bases not matched to a gene. Germline CDR1 and CDR2: SGHKS and YYEKEE (reference sequence). The CDR3: CASSLPSDRVDFRDYEQYF. CDR3 nucleotide sequence: TGTGCCAGCAGCCTCCCATCGGACAGGGTAGATTTCCGGGACTACGAGCAGTACTTC.

The J gene is TRBJ1-1, the V gene TRBV3-1; 8 nucleotides line up with TRBD1. J was trimmed by 5 bases and V by 5 bases; bases with no gene match: 4. Germline values: CDR1 LGHDT, CDR2 YNNKEL (reference sequence). The CDR3 runs 13 residues. In nucleotides, the CDR3 is TGTGCCAGCAGCGCACGACAGGGGACTGAAGCTTTCTTT. Its protein product is CASSARQGTEAFF.